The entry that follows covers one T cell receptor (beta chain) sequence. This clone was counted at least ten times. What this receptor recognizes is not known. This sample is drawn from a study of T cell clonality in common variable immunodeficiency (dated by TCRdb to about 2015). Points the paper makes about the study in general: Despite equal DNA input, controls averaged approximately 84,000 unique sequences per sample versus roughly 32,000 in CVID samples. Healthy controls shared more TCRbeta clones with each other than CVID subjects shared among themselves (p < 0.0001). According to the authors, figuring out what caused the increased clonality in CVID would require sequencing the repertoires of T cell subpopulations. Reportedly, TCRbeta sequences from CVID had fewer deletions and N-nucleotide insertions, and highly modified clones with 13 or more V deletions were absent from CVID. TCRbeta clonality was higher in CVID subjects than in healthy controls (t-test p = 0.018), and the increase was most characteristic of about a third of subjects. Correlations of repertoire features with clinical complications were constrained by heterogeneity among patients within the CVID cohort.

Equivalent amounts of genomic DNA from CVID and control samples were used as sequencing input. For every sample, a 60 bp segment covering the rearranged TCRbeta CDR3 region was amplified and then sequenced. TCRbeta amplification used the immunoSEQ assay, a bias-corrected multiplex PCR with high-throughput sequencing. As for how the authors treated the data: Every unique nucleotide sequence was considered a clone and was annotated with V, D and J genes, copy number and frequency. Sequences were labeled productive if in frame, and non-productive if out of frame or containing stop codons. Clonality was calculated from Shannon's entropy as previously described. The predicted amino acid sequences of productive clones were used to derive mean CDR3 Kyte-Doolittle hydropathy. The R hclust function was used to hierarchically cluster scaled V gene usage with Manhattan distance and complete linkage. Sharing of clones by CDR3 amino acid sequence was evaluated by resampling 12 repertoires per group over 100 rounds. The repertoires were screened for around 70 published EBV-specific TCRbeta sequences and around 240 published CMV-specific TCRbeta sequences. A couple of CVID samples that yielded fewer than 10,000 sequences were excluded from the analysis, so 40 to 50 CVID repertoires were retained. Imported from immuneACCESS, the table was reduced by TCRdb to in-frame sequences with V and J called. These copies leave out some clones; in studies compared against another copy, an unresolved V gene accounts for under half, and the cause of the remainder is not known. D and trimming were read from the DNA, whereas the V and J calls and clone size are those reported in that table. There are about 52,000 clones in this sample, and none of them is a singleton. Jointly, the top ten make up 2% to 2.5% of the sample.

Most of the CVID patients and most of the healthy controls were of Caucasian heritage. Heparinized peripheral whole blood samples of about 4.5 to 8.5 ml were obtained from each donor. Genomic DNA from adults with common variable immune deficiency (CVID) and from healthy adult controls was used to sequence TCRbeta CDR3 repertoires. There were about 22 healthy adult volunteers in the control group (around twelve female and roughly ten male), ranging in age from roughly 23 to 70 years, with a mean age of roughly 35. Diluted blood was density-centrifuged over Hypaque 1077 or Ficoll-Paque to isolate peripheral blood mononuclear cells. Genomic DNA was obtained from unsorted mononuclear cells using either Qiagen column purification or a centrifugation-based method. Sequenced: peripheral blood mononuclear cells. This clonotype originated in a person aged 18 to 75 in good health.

The CDR3: CASSYSDVEAFF. CDR3 bases read: TGTGCCAGCAGTTACAGCGACGTTGAA. The chain uses TRBV6-2 or TRBV6-3 and TRBJ1-1; confidence is insufficient to name the D gene. The CDR3 end lies 3 residues beyond the end of the read and is filled in from the germline J gene. The V and J ends are trimmed by 2 bases and 7 bases, leaving 8 bases between them. According to the germline V gene, CDR1 reads MNHEY and CDR2 reads SVGEGT. From the cysteine through the phenylalanine, the CDR3 covers 12 amino acids. Of the CDR3's DNA, 27 bases were read; they are in frame from base 1.